Following are 21 T cell receptor beta chains from one sample sequenced in a study of T cells in Graves' hyperthyroidism and ophthalmopathy (dated by TCRdb to the late 2010s). Libraries were made using multiplex PCR. TCRdb lists the instrument as Illumina HiSeq 2000. Amplification of TCR beta CDR3 regions was carried out from RNA transcripts. For the first round of RT-PCR on the TCR CDR3, the HTBI primer set was used together with the Qiagen OneStep RT-PCR kit. The public sequencing data were trimmed at Q25 with fastp and processed into clonotypes with MiXCR by TCRdb, which kept only in-frame beta chains. Rows are combined by CDR3 protein, so each entry shows the most common genes and DNA. A total of approximately 560,000 distinct CDR3 sequences appear in this sample, 15% to 19% of them only once. In total, the top ten clones hold approximately 7.4% of the sample. Input material: blood. Receptors originate from a woman aged 30 to 39 with Graves' hyperthyroidism.

In its sample, this clonotype was seen many times. This rearrangement joins TRBV3-1 to TRBJ2-5; D is ambiguous. In germline, CDR1 is LGHDT, CDR2 YNNKEL (reference sequence). This CDR3 contains 12 residues. V lost 1 base and J 3 bases, leaving 3 bases between the germline ends. CDR3: CASSQAEETQYF. For the CDR3, the DNA is TGTGCCAGCAGCCAAGCCGAAGAGACCCAGTACTTC.

This clonotype was recorded at least ten times. The J gene is TRBJ2-1, the V gene TRBV15; 8 bases fit TRBD2. The V gene's germline CDR1 is LNHNV and CDR2 YYDKDF (reference sequence). The CDR3 is made up of 15 amino acids. The trim removed 3 bases at V and 2 bases at J, leaving 3 bases unmatched. The CDR3 DNA follows: TGTGCCACCAGCAGGAGCGGGGGAACCTACAATGAGCAGTTCTTC. It translates to CATSRSGGTYNEQFF.

The rearrangement uses TRBV19 and TRBJ2-7; 13 bases are a match to TRBD2. The CDR3 runs 16 residues. Germline CDR1 LNHDA, CDR2 SQIVND (reference sequence). Trimming cost V 5 bases and J 3 bases; bases outside gene matches: 7. In DNA form, the CDR3 reads TGTGCCAGTAGTCCCCCCGGACTAGCGGGAGTCTACGAGCAGTACTTC. Protein product: CASSPPGLAGVYEQYF.

V and J are TRBV24-1 and TRBJ2-1; 16 positions match TRBD2. Germline CDR1 KGHDR, CDR2 SFDVKD. The CDR3 covers 16 residues. V lost 7 bases to trimming and J lost 6 bases; unmatched junction nucleotides: 5. The CDR3 sequence is CATRGTSGRAINEQFF. CDR3 DNA sequence: TGTGCCACCAGGGGGACTAGCGGGAGGGCTATCAATGAGCAGTTCTTC.

This chain connects TRBV19 to TRBJ2-3; D may be TRBD1 (6 bases). The CDR3 covers 14 residues. Trimming stripped 4 bases from V and 2 bases from J, with 10 bases between. Germline-derived CDR1 and CDR2 are LNHDA and SQIVND (reference sequence). The CDR3 protein is CASSNTGNTDTQYF. The CDR3, as DNA: TGTGCCAGTAGTAACACAGGGAACACAGATACGCAGTATTTT.

This clonotype was detected ten times or more. CDR3 DNA: TGTGCCAGCAGGTGGGACAGTGGTGCACCCCTCCACTTT. This gives the protein CASRWDSGAPLHF. The chain carries TRBV2 and TRBJ1-6, with TRBD1 matching 7 bases. CDR3 length: 13 residues. Germline V gives CDR1 SNHLY, CDR2 FYNNEI. V lost 6 bases and J lost 11; bases outside the gene matches: 7.

This clonotype was observed many times. V gene TRBV11-2 combines with J gene TRBJ1-1, with D possibly matching TRBD1 (6 bases). Trimming removed 6 bases from V and 1 base from J, with 9 bases in between. The CDR3 length is 13 residues. Germline assignment: CDR1 SGHAT and CDR2 FQNNGV. This chain's CDR3 is CASRPTGNTEAFF. The CDR3 coding sequence is TGTGCCAGCAGGCCGACAGGGAACACTGAAGCTTTCTTT.

This clonotype was recorded at least ten times. This chain's CDR3 is CASSLTWGNEQFF. The DNA of the CDR3 is TGTGCCAGCAGCTTAACGTGGGGAAATGAGCAGTTCTTC. The chain has TRBV7-3 and TRBJ2-1; D unclear. This CDR3 comprises 13 residues. Trimming left V 0 bases short and J 7 bases short, with 7 bases between. The germline CDR1 and CDR2 sequences are SGHTA and FQGTGA.

This clonotype was picked up many times. This chain links TRBV11-2 with TRBJ2-1, with 13 bases that match TRBD2. From germline, CDR1 is SGHAT and CDR2 FQNNGV. This CDR3 is built from 14 residues. The V gene end was trimmed by 2 bases and the J gene end by 12 bases; junction bases not matched to a gene: 4. This chain's CDR3 is CASSLQLAGGPQFF. CDR3 nucleotides: TGTGCCAGCAGCTTACAACTAGCGGGAGGGCCGCAGTTCTTC. Combining the CDR3 with reference TRBV11-2 and TRBJ2-1 gives the whole variable domain EAGVAQSPRYKIIEKRQSVAFWCNPISGHATLYWYQQILGQGPKLLIQFQNNGVVDDSQLPKDRFSAERLKGVDSTLKIQPAKLEDSAVYLCASSLQLAGGPQFFGPGTRLTVL.

The sample holds many counts of this clonotype. The genes are TRBV11-2 and TRBJ2-7, with D hard to call. Germline CDR1 reads SGHAT; CDR2 reads FQNNGV. Trimming pared 4 bases from V and 6 bases from J, leaving 7 bases between. The CDR3 has 11 amino acids. The CDR3 nucleotides read TGTGCCAGCAGCTCCCGACTCGAGCAGTACTTC. Translation: CASSSRLEQYF.

This clonotype was detected a few times. At one end, the junction sequence differs from germline, possibly due to a read error. V and J are TRBV3-1 and TRBJ2-7; perhaps TRBD2 as D (6 bases). From germline, CDR1 is LGHDT and CDR2 YNNKEL (reference sequence). The CDR3 runs 14 residues. The chain's CDR3 is CASSQERGSDEQYF. The CDR3 nucleotides are TGTGCCAGCAGCCAAGAGCGGGGCTCCGACGAGCAGTACTTC.

V gene TRBV24-1 combines with J gene TRBJ2-7; D remains ambiguous. Per germline, CDR1 KGHDR and CDR2 SFDVKD. The V end lost 5 bases, the J end lost 2 bases, and 9 bases lay between the germline ends. This CDR3 has 13 residues. CDR3 coding DNA: TGTGCCACCAGTGCCCCCCCCACCTACGAGCAGTACTTC. This encodes CATSAPPTYEQYF.

This chain joins TRBV30 and TRBJ2-2; D is undetermined. Germline V gene lookup returns CDR1 GTSNPN and CDR2 SVGIG (reference sequence). The CDR3 is 15 amino acids. V lost 0 bases and J lost 0, with 8 bases in between. In nucleotides, the CDR3 is TGTGCCTGGAGTGTACTTCCACCGAACACCGGGGAGCTGTTTTTT. Its protein is CAWSVLPPNTGELFF.

The V gene is TRBV20-1, the J gene TRBJ2-3; D may be TRBD2 (5 bases). Trimming stripped 2 bases from V and 2 bases from J, with 14 bases between. This CDR3 contains 15 residues. The germline V gene encodes CDR1 DFQATT and CDR2 SNEGSKA (reference sequence). The CDR3 reads CSARLSSSYTDTQYF. The CDR3 DNA reads as TGCAGTGCTAGATTGTCTAGCTCCTACACAGATACGCAGTATTTT.

At least ten counts were recorded for this clonotype. The J gene is TRBJ1-1, the V gene TRBV28; TRBD1 might be the D (5 bases). The V end was cut by 6 bases, the J end by 4 bases, with 15 bases between. In germline, CDR1 is MDHEN, CDR2 SYDVKM. The CDR3 is 14 residues long. The CDR3 spells CASSKQAVSTEAFF. The CDR3 DNA follows: TGTGCCAGCAGCAAACAGGCGGTGAGCACTGAAGCTTTCTTT.

This clonotype was detected many times. The chain recombines TRBV5-1 with TRBJ2-7, with a possible D match to TRBD1 (5 bases). The CDR3 has 15 amino acids. With 0 bases removed from V and 5 bases from J, the gap between germline ends came to 15 bases. Germline assignment: CDR1 SGHRS and CDR2 YFSETQ. CDR3 sequence reads: CASSLDPLGRDEQYF. The CDR3, as DNA: TGCGCCAGCAGCTTGGACCCCCTGGGCAGGGACGAGCAGTACTTC.

This clonotype was detected ten times or more. The V call is TRBV4-1, the J call TRBJ2-5; 15 nucleotides agree with TRBD2. V gave up 3 bases and J gave up 5 bases; unmatched junction bases: 4. This CDR3 has 16 residues. CDR1 is MGHRA, CDR2 YSYEKL, per germline. CDR3 bases: TGCGCCAGCAGCCACGGACTAGCGGGAGGGCCTGAGACCCAGTACTTC. Translated: CASSHGLAGGPETQYF.

This clonotype was counted many times. The gene calls are TRBV2 and TRBJ2-1, with 8 bases identical to TRBD2. V dropped 10 bases and J dropped 0; count of bases not matched to a gene: 8. Germline CDR1 reads SNHLY; CDR2 reads FYNNEI. The CDR3 has 15 amino acids. The DNA for the CDR3 is TGTGCCACTCGGGTTGGACTAGCCTCCTACAATGAGCAGTTCTTC. Translation: CATRVGLASYNEQFF.

This rearrangement joins TRBV7-9 to TRBJ2-3; perhaps TRBD1 as D (6 bases). CDR1 is SEHNR and CDR2 is FQNEAQ in the germline V gene (reference sequence). The ends were cut back, 3 bases at V and 5 bases at J, with 9 bases in the middle. The CDR3 is 13 residues long. The CDR3 DNA follows: TGTGCCAGCAGCTTTCTCAGGGGAGATACGCAGTATTTT. Its protein is CASSFLRGDTQYF.

This sequence joins TRBV7-3 and TRBJ1-5, with TRBD1 as a possible D gene (5 bases). Germline V gene lookup returns CDR1 SGHTA and CDR2 FQGTGA. V was cut by 2 bases and J by 7 bases, with 12 bases left in between. This CDR3 is built from 14 residues. As DNA, the CDR3 is TGTGCCAGCAGCTTAGCGGCCAGGGAGCAGCCCCAGCATTTT. The encoded protein is CASSLAAREQPQHF.

The rearrangement links TRBV15 to TRBJ2-7, with 10 bases identical to TRBD1. The CDR3 has 15 residues. Germline assignment: CDR1 LNHNV and CDR2 YYDKDF (reference sequence). The ends lost 1 base at V and 1 base at J; junction bases unmatched: 1. CDR3 sequence reads: CATSRVGQGSYEQYF. CDR3 DNA sequence: TGTGCCACCAGCAGAGTGGGACAGGGGTCCTACGAGCAGTACTTC. The variable domain in full, completed from reference TRBV15 and TRBJ2-7, reads DAMVIQNPRYQVTQFGKPVTLSCSQTLNHNVMYWYQQKSSQAPKLLFHYYDKDFNNEADTPDNFQSRRPNTSFCFLDIRSPGLGDTAMYLCATSRVGQGSYEQYFGPGTRLTVT.